A selection of T cell receptor beta chains follows, all from one sample in a study of beta chain features in type 1 diabetes. Generated by immunoSEQ multiplex PCR, the TCRdb table keeps only in-frame clones and is missing some. The table lists fewer than 400,000 clones, under 8.5% of them singletons, with roughly 0.44% in the top ten. Sequenced: central memory CD4+ T cells from blood. The receptors shown here come from a woman aged 18-35 years in good health. Both conserved end residues are part of each CDR3. A D gene is named only where the DNA matches it firmly. The listing skips clone size in some rows; elsewhere it reads once, few, many or a size class.

CDR3nt,CDR3aa,v_gene,d_gene,j_gene,abundance
TGCAGCGTTGGGGCCGGGGGGACCCTCACTGAAGCTTTCTTT,CSVGAGGTLTEAFF,TRBV29-1,-,TRBJ1-1,-
TGTGCCAGCAGTTACGGGGCTCCGATCCAGCCCCAGCATTTT,CASSYGAPIQPQHF,TRBV6-6,-,TRBJ1-5,-
TGCGCCAGCAGCCAACCATATCGGGACAGGGGGTCTGGGGCCAACGTCCTGACTTTC,CASSQPYRDRGSGANVLTF,TRBV4-1,TRBD1,TRBJ2-6,-
TGTGCCAGCAGTGTAGGACTAGCGGCCTACGGTGAGCAGTTCTTC,CASSVGLAAYGEQFF,TRBV2,TRBD2,TRBJ2-1,few
TGTGCCAGCAGCCCCGGGACAGGGGCGGCTGGGGCCAACGTCCTGACTTTC,CASSPGTGAAGANVLTF,TRBV7-6,TRBD1,TRBJ2-6,few
TGTGCCAGCAGTATTTCTGGACACGCCTATGGCTACACCTTC,CASSISGHAYGYTF,TRBV28,-,TRBJ1-2,few
TGTGCCATCAGTGAGTCGTGGAAGAGCTATGGCTACACCTTC,CAISESWKSYGYTF,TRBV10-3,-,TRBJ1-2,few
TGCGCCAGCAGCCCGGGAATAGCGGCGTACACAGATACGCAGTATTTT,CASSPGIAAYTDTQYF,TRBV5-1,-,TRBJ2-3,-
TGTGCCAGCAGCAAAGCGCTTGTGGGCGGAGCCTACGAGCAGTACTTC,CASSKALVGGAYEQYF,TRBV21-1,-,TRBJ2-7,few
TGCAGTGCTTCTATAAGCTATGGCTACACCTTC,CSASISYGYTF,TRBV20-1,-,TRBJ1-2,few
TGTGCCAGCAGCTTAGCTACCGAAACAAGAGGCGGCTACACCTTC,CASSLATETRGGYTF,TRBV11-2,-,TRBJ1-2,few
TGCAGCGCGATGAAAGATGGAGATCAGCCCCAGCATTTT,CSAMKDGDQPQHF,TRBV29-1,-,TRBJ1-5,-
TGCGCCAGCAGTTTGGGGTCCGGCACAGATACGCAGTATTTT,CASSLGSGTDTQYF,TRBV5-1,-,TRBJ2-3,few
TGTGCCAGCAGAGCGGGGTCCGTAGGTGAGCAGTTCTTC,CASRAGSVGEQFF,TRBV28,TRBD2,TRBJ2-1,-
TGTGCCAGCAGCTTAGTAGCGGGAGGTGGGGATACGCAGTATTTT,CASSLVAGGGDTQYF,TRBV7-2,TRBD2,TRBJ2-3,few
TGTGCCAGCAGCTTACGTTACGAGCAGTACTTC,CASSLRYEQYF,TRBV7-8,-,TRBJ2-7,few
TGCGCCAGCAGCTTGACTAGCGGGTTCTACAATGAGCAGTTCTTC,CASSLTSGFYNEQFF,TRBV5-1,TRBD2,TRBJ2-1,-
TGTGCCAGCAGCCAGGGACTAGCGGTAACCACAGATACGCAGTATTTT,CASSQGLAVTTDTQYF,TRBV5-6,TRBD2,TRBJ2-3,few
TGCGCCAGCAGCCGACAGGGTGCCGGGGAGCTGTTTTTT,CASSRQGAGELFF,TRBV4-3,TRBD1,TRBJ2-2,few
TGTGCCAGCAGCGAGACCGGGAGCTCCTACAATGAGCAGTTCTTC,CASSETGSSYNEQFF,TRBV5-8,-,TRBJ2-1,-
TGTGCCAGCAAGGGTTCCGGGGAGCTGTTTTTT,CASKGSGELFF,TRBV25-1,-,TRBJ2-2,few
TGCAGCGCAACAGCCTCTGGGGCCAACGTCCTGACTTTC,CSATASGANVLTF,TRBV29-1,-,TRBJ2-6,few
TGTGCCACCAGCAGCGAGGGGGCTATCACCGCCGAGCAGTACTTC,CATSSEGAITAEQYF,TRBV15,TRBD1,TRBJ2-7,-
TGTGCCAGCAGCCAAGGAAGAAGCTCTGGACAAGAGACCCAGTACTTC,CASSQGRSSGQETQYF,TRBV4-2,-,TRBJ2-5,few
TGTGCCAGCAGCCTCCGGGACACGAGCTCTGGGGCCAACGTCCTGACTTTC,CASSLRDTSSGANVLTF,TRBV9,-,TRBJ2-6,-
TGCAGCGTGACGTACGGGAACACTGAAGCTTTCTTT,CSVTYGNTEAFF,TRBV29-1,-,TRBJ1-1,many
TGTGCCAGCACCGATACCATGAGCTCCTACAATGAGCAGTTCTTC,CASTDTMSSYNEQFF,TRBV28,-,TRBJ2-1,many
TGTGCCAGTAGTCCCAGGACAGGGCGGACCTACGAGCAGTACTTC,CASSPRTGRTYEQYF,TRBV19,TRBD1,TRBJ2-7,few
TGTGCCAGCAGCTTACTAGCGGGCACAGATACGCAGTATTTT,CASSLLAGTDTQYF,TRBV11-2,TRBD2,TRBJ2-3,few
TGTGCCAGCAGCCCAAGGGGAGGGGGCGACTACGAGCAGTACTTC,CASSPRGGGDYEQYF,TRBV4-2,-,TRBJ2-7,few
TGTGCCAGCAGGGCCGGGGGGCCCTTTGGGCAGCCCCAGCATTTT,CASRAGGPFGQPQHF,TRBV28,-,TRBJ1-5,-
TGTGCCAGCAGGGGAACACCAGGGGGCTCTGAAAAACTGTTTTTT,CASRGTPGGSEKLFF,TRBV2,TRBD1,TRBJ1-4,-
TGTGCCAGCAGCGCCGACAGGGGGAATAACTATGGCTACACCTTC,CASSADRGNNYGYTF,TRBV7-2,TRBD1,TRBJ1-2,-
TGTGCCAGTAGCTCTAGCGGGACCTACAATGAGCAGTTCTTC,CASSSSGTYNEQFF,TRBV19,TRBD2,TRBJ2-1,few
TGCGCCAGCAGCCAAGCGGGGCGTTTGTGGAACACTGAAGCTTTCTTT,CASSQAGRLWNTEAFF,TRBV4-3,-,TRBJ1-1,few
TGTGCCAGCAGCTTATTCGGGAGCCGGGACAATGAGCAGTTCTTC,CASSLFGSRDNEQFF,TRBV7-6,-,TRBJ2-1,-
TGTGCCGCTAGCGGCCCCACAGATACGCAGTATTTT,CAASGPTDTQYF,TRBV2,TRBD2,TRBJ2-3,many
TGTGCCAGCTCACCACCATCGCTACTAAGCTCCTACGAGCAGTACTTC,CASSPPSLLSSYEQYF,TRBV18,-,TRBJ2-7,many
TGTGCCAGCAGCGCCCCAGGGAAGGGAAACACTGAAGCTTTCTTT,CASSAPGKGNTEAFF,TRBV11-2,-,TRBJ1-1,few
TGTGCCAGCAGTCAACAGGGATTTGACCAAGAGACCCAGTACTTC,CASSQQGFDQETQYF,TRBV7-9,-,TRBJ2-5,few
TGTGCCAGCAGTGGGGGACAGGGAGCTTATAGCAATCAGCCCCAGCATTTT,CASSGGQGAYSNQPQHF,TRBV25-1,TRBD1,TRBJ1-5,many
TGCGCCAGCAGCTACAGAGGGGAGACCCAGTACTTC,CASSYRGETQYF,TRBV5-1,-,TRBJ2-5,-
TGTGCCAGCAGTTACTTATCAGGGGAGGACGAGCAGTTCTTC,CASSYLSGEDEQFF,TRBV6-6,-,TRBJ2-1,few
TGTGCCAGCAATCTTCCCACGGGGGGGAGAGCTTTCTTT,CASNLPTGGRAFF,TRBV28,-,TRBJ1-1,-
TGTGCCAGCAGCCTAGGAGGATCTGGGTCGGACAATGAGCAGTTCTTC,CASSLGGSGSDNEQFF,TRBV9,-,TRBJ2-1,-
TGTGCCAGCAGTTTCACAGGGGGCGGCGATACGCAGTATTTT,CASSFTGGGDTQYF,TRBV5-4,TRBD1,TRBJ2-3,many
TGTGCCAGCTCACTCCGGGACCGCGGCGGAGAGACCCAGTACTTC,CASSLRDRGGETQYF,TRBV18,-,TRBJ2-5,-
TGTGCCAGCAGTATGGTAAAGACAGATACGCAGTATTTT,CASSMVKTDTQYF,TRBV27,-,TRBJ2-3,few
TGTGCCAGCAGCCCCGGACAGGGGGCTTTTGGCTACACCTTC,CASSPGQGAFGYTF,TRBV7-2,TRBD1,TRBJ1-2,few
TGTGCCAGCAGCCTACACAGGGCGTCCTACGAGCAGTACTTC,CASSLHRASYEQYF,TRBV9,-,TRBJ2-7,few
TGTGCCAATAGTGAAACTAGCACAGATACGCAGTATTTT,CANSETSTDTQYF,TRBV6-5,-,TRBJ2-3,few
TGTGCCTGGGGGGACAGCTCTGGAAACACCATATATTTT,CAWGDSSGNTIYF,TRBV7-9,TRBD1,TRBJ1-3,few
TGTGCCAGCAGCTTAGAGCGAGGGCTAGGGGGCTACACCTTC,CASSLERGLGGYTF,TRBV7-2,-,TRBJ1-2,few